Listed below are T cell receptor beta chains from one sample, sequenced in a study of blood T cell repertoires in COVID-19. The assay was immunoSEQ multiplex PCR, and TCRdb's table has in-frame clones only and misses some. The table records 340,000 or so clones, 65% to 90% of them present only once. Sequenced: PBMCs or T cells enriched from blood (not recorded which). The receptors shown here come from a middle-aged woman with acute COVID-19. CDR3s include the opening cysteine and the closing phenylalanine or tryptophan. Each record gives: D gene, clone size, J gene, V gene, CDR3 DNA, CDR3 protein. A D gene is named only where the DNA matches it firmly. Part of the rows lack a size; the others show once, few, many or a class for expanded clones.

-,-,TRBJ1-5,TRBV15,TGTGCCACCAGCAGAAGGACAGCTAATCAGCCCCAGCATTTT,CATSRRTANQPQHF
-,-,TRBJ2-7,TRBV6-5,TGTGCCAGCAGTTACAAGGGGGTCCCCGGCTACGAGCAGTACTTC,CASSYKGVPGYEQYF
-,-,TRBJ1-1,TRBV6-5,TGTGCCAGCAGTTACTCGACTGGAGTTGTCACTGAAGCTTTCTTT,CASSYSTGVVTEAFF
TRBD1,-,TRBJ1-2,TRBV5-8,TGTGCCAGCAGCTCGGACAGGGTGCTCGGCGGCTACACCTTC,CASSSDRVLGGYTF
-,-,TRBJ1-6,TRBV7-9,TGTGCCAGCAGCTTGACGGGCGGGCGCGGGTCACCCCTCCACTTT,CASSLTGGRGSPLHF
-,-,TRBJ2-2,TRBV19,TGTGCCAGTAGTTTCGGGGGATTCGTAACCGGGGAGCTGTTTTTT,CASSFGGFVTGELFF
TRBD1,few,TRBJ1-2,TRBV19,TGTGCCAGTAGATCCGACAGGGACTATGGCTACACCTTC,CASRSDRDYGYTF
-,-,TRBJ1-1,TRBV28,TGTGCCAGCAGTGAGCGGACCGAGAAAGCTTTCTTT,CASSERTEKAFF
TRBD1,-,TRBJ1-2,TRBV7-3,TGTGCCAGCAGCTTAGACAGGGGGCCCCTTAACTATGGCTACACCTTC,CASSLDRGPLNYGYTF
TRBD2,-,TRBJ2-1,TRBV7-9,TGTGCCAGCAGCTTAGGGACTAGCGGGAGGGGCAATGAGCAGTTCTTC,CASSLGTSGRGNEQFF
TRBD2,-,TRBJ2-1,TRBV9,TGTGCCAGCAGCGTACGTTCTAGCGGGATTGGGGGGAATGAGCAGTTCTTC,CASSVRSSGIGGNEQFF
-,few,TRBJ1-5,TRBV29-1,TGCAGCGTGGCCCAAAATAGCAATCAGCCCCAGCATTTT,CSVAQNSNQPQHF
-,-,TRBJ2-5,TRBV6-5,TGTGCCAGCAGTCCCAAGCGTTCCATGACCCAGTACTTC,CASSPKRSMTQYF
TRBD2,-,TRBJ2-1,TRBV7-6,TGTGCCAGCAGCCAGGGGTCTAGCGGGGGGACCTACAATGAGCAGTTCTTC,CASSQGSSGGTYNEQFF
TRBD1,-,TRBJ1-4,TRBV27,TGTGCCAGCAGTTTCCAGGGGGGCTATGAAAAACTGTTTTTT,CASSFQGGYEKLFF
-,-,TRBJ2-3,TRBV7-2,TGTGCCAGCAGCTCACGGGGCGGGGGCACAGATACGCAGTATTTT,CASSSRGGGTDTQYF
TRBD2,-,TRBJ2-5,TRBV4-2,TGTGCCAGCAGCCAAACTAGCGGGGCCTACCAAGAGACCCAGTACTTC,CASSQTSGAYQETQYF
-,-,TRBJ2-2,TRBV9,TGTGCCAGCAGCCCAAATTGGGACTCCGGGGAGCTGTTTTTT,CASSPNWDSGELFF
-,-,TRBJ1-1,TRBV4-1,TGCGCCAGCAGCCCTTCCGATGACAGATCTGAAGCTTTCTTT,CASSPSDDRSEAFF
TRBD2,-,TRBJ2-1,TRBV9,TGTGCCAGCAGCGATGGGACTAGCGGGATATACAATGAGCAGTTCTTC,CASSDGTSGIYNEQFF
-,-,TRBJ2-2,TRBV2,TGTGCCAGCAGTGGGGTATTGGGACTCACCGGGGAGCTGTTTTTT,CASSGVLGLTGELFF
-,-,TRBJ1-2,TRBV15,TGTGCCACCAGCAGAGGAAGAACTGGTGGCTACACCTTC,CATSRGRTGGYTF
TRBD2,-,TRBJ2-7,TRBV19,TGTGCCAGTAGTATGGCGGGAGGTCCCTACGAGCAGTACTTC,CASSMAGGPYEQYF
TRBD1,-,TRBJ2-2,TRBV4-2,TGTGCCAGCAGCCAAGAAGGGGGCGCTAACACCGGGGAGCTGTTTTTT,CASSQEGGANTGELFF
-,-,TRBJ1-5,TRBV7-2,TGTGCCAGCAGCTTAAATCCCTCTCAGCCCCAGCATTTT,CASSLNPSQPQHF
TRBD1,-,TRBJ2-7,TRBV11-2,TGTGCCAGCAGCTTGTTGTACAGGGGAGCCCACGAGCAGTACTTC,CASSLLYRGAHEQYF
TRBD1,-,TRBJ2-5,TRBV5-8,TGTGCCAGCAGTCTTGGACAGGGGGCATTGCTCTTAGGGACCCAGTACTTC,CASSLGQGALLLGTQYF
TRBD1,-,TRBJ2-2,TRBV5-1,TGCGCCAGCAGCCCGACAGGGTTGGAGCTGTTTTTT,CASSPTGLELFF
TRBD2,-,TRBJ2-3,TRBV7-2,TGTGCCAGCAGCTTATACAGCGGGAGTGGCACAGATACGCAGTATTTT,CASSLYSGSGTDTQYF
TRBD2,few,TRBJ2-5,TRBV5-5,TGTGCCAGCAGCCCACTGGGACTACGCGAGACCCAGTACTTC,CASSPLGLRETQYF
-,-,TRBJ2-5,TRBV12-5,TGTGCTAGTGGTTTGGGGGCCGGACAGCAAGAGACCCAGTACTTC,CASGLGAGQQETQYF
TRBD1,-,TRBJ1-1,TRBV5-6,TGTGCCAGCAGCTCCGGACAGGTTCTGAACACTGAAGCTTTCTTT,CASSSGQVLNTEAFF
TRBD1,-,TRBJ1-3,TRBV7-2,TGTGCCAGCAGCACAACCGGGACAGGGAAGGGAAACACCATATATTTT,CASSTTGTGKGNTIYF